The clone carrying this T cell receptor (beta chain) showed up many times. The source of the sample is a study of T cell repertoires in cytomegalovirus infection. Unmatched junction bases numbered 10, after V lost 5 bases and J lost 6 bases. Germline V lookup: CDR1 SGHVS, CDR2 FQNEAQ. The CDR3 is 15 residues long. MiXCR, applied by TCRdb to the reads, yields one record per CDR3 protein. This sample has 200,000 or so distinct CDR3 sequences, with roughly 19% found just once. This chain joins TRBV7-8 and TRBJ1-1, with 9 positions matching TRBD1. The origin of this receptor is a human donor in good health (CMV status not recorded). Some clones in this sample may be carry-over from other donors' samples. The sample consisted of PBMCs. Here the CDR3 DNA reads TGTGCCAGCAGCAATCGACAGGGGGTACCATCTGAAGCTTTCTTT. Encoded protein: CASSNRQGVPSEAFF.